These 17 T cell receptor beta chains came from one sample sequenced in a study of T cell responses to AZD1222 COVID-19 vaccine. Profiled with immunoSEQ multiplex PCR; TCRdb holds only in-frame clones, not every one. Of about 190,000 clones listed, 90% to 95% were seen once; the top ten hold roughly 9.8%. Material: peripheral blood, obtained on day 0 of AZD1222 vaccination. The receptors shown here come from an adult in good health.

The rearrangement joins TRBV7-3 to TRBJ2-2; D unresolved. CDR1 is SGHTA and CDR2 is FQGTGA in the germline V gene. The CDR3 totals 18 residues. Deletions cut 1 base from V and 0 bases from J, with 15 bases between. The CDR3 region is CASSLKGLVGANTGELFF. DNA of the CDR3: TGTGCCAGCAGCTTAAAGGGCTTAGTTGGGGCGAACACCGGGGAGCTGTTTTTT.

The chain combines TRBV6-1 with TRBJ2-1, with 11 nucleotides matching TRBD2. After removal of 2 bases from V and 3 bases from J, the junction contained 6 bases not matched to a gene. CDR3 length equals 17 residues. Germline V gene data show CDR1 as MNHNS and CDR2 as SASEGT. As DNA, the CDR3 is TGTGCCAGCAGTGAATCCCTAGCGGGAGGTGTCTACAATGAGCAGTTCTTC. This translates into CASSESLAGGVYNEQFF.

The chain couples TRBV19 to TRBJ1-5, with 7 nucleotides matching TRBD1. The germline CDR1 and CDR2 sequences are LNHDA and SQIVND (reference sequence). This CDR3 is 15 amino acids long. V gave up 7 bases and J gave up 2 bases; unmatched junction bases: 8. CDR3 coding DNA: TGTGCCAGTAAACCCAGGGGGGCTCGCAATCAGCCCCAGCATTTT. Its translation is CASKPRGARNQPQHF.

This sequence joins TRBV21-1 and TRBJ2-5; the D call of TRBD2 is as the table states it, not checked on the DNA. TRBV21-1 is an annotated pseudogene. CDR3 size: 18 residues. CDR3 protein: CASSKWASSGLPQETQYF. For the CDR3, the DNA is TGTGCCAGCAGCAAATGGGCTAGTAGCGGGCTGCCCCAAGAGACCCAGTACTTC.

The chain is built from TRBV7-8 and TRBJ2-7; no definite D call. This CDR3 comprises 15 residues. Germline V gene data show CDR1 as SGHVS and CDR2 as FQNEAQ. The V end lost 8 bases, the J end lost 7 bases, and 24 bases lay between the germline ends. The CDR3: CASPSRSGPHMEQYF. The CDR3 DNA is TGTGCCAGCCCTTCCAGGTCCGGTCCCCATATGGAGCAGTACTTC.

V usage is TRBV7-9 and J usage is TRBJ2-7; the match to TRBD1 covers 9 bases. With V trimmed by 1 base and J by 0 bases, 4 bases remained unmatched. The CDR3 sequence is 16 residues long. The V gene's germline CDR1 is SEHNR and CDR2 FQNEAQ (reference sequence). CDR3: CASSLGTGVNSYEQYF. Here the CDR3 DNA reads TGTGCCAGCAGCTTAGGGACAGGGGTAAACTCCTACGAGCAGTACTTC.

This clone was detected once. V usage is TRBV7-3 and J usage is TRBJ2-7; D ambiguous. V lost 1 base, J lost 2 bases, and 12 bases lay in between. From germline, CDR1 is SGHTA and CDR2 FQGTGA. The CDR3 is made up of 15 amino acids. CDR3 in amino acids: CASSLRPAGPYEQYF. The CDR3 bases are TGTGCCAGCAGCTTAAGGCCGGCCGGACCCTACGAGCAGTACTTC.

J is TRBJ2-1 and V is TRBV29-1; D perhaps matches TRBD2 (5 bases). Per germline, CDR1 SQVTM and CDR2 ANQGSEA. CDR3 length equals 14 residues. V lost 3 bases and J 7 bases, leaving 16 bases between the germline ends. The CDR3 nucleotides are TGCAGCGTTGAGGACTTACCACTATTTAATGAGCAGTTCTTC. It codes for CSVEDLPLFNEQFF.

The rearrangement joins TRBV6-1 to TRBJ1-2; D might be TRBD1 (6 bases). Germline V gene data show CDR1 as MNHNS and CDR2 as SASEGT. The CDR3 sequence is 12 residues long. The V gene lost 3 bases and the J gene lost 5 bases, with 7 bases spanning the gap. The CDR3 sequence: CASSEDRYGYTF. CDR3 coding DNA: TGTGCCAGCAGTGAGGACAGATATGGCTACACCTTC.

This clone was observed once. V gene TRBV9 combines with J gene TRBJ1-1; D unresolved. The CDR3 loop spans 12 amino acids. V was clipped by 3 bases and J by 8 bases, with 11 bases between them. From germline, CDR1 is SGDLS and CDR2 YYNGEE. In DNA, the CDR3 is TGTGCCAGCAGCGGGGGTCCTCCGGAAGCTTTCTTT. It codes for CASSGGPPEAFF.

The rearrangement joins TRBV30 to TRBJ2-7, with D maybe TRBD2 (6 bases). This CDR3 region has 16 residues. Per the germline V gene, CDR1 is GTSNPN and CDR2 is SVGIG (reference sequence). The V gene lost 2 bases and the J gene lost 3 bases, with 20 bases spanning the gap. CDR3 DNA: TGTGCCTGGAGTAAGGCAAATAGCGGACTACACTACGAGCAGTACTTC. This gives the protein CAWSKANSGLHYEQYF.

This sequence joins TRBV9 and TRBJ2-5, with 9 bases lining up with TRBD1. Germline values: CDR1 SGDLS, CDR2 YYNGEE. J was trimmed by 5 bases and V by 3 bases; bases with no gene match: 8. This CDR3 contains 15 residues. The CDR3 nucleotides are TGTGCCAGCAGCGCATCCTCCGGACAGGGGGAGACCCAGTACTTC. It encodes CASSASSGQGETQYF.

This clone was seen just once. V gene TRBV18 combines with J gene TRBJ1-2; no reliable D call. V shed 3 bases and J shed 2 bases, with 16 bases lying between them. CDR3 length: 16 amino acids. The germline CDR1 and CDR2 sequences are KGHSH and LQKENI. The CDR3 loop reads CASSPALRQANYGYTF. In DNA, the CDR3 is TGTGCCAGCTCACCCGCACTGCGGCAGGCCAACTATGGCTACACCTTC.

This clone has only one observation. The CDR3 DNA is TGTGCCGCCCCCGAGGGATACCGGCACCATAGCAATCAGCCCCAGCATTTT. This translates into CAAPEGYRHHSNQPQHF. The rearrangement uses TRBV15 and TRBJ1-5, with no clear D. The CDR3 has 17 amino acids. V lost 11 bases and J lost 0, with 23 bases in between. CDR1 and CDR2 from the germline V gene are LNHNV and YYDKDF (reference sequence).

This chain uses TRBV2 with TRBJ1-2; 8 positions agree with TRBD1. CDR1 SNHLY and CDR2 FYNNEI come from the germline V gene. CDR3 length: 13 residues. The V segment lost 8 bases and the J segment 3 bases; nucleotides outside the gene matches: 5. The chain's CDR3 is CASALTGDYGYTF. The DNA for the CDR3 is TGTGCCAGCGCACTGACAGGGGACTATGGCTACACCTTC.

A single count supports this clone. The chain couples TRBV5-1 to TRBJ2-7; a possible D gene is TRBD1 (6 bases). This CDR3 region has 13 residues. Trimming removed 4 bases at V and 6 bases at J, with 14 bases between. Germline CDR1 and CDR2: SGHRS and YFSETQ. The DNA of the CDR3 is TGCGCCAGCAGCCCAGGGACACCCGGCGAGCAGTACTTC. Its translation is CASSPGTPGEQYF.

The chain couples TRBV6-2 or TRBV6-3 to TRBJ1-1; 9 bases line up with TRBD1. Germline V gives CDR1 MNHEY, CDR2 SVGEGT. Trimming cost V 1 base and J 1 base; bases outside gene matches: 7. The CDR3 has 17 amino acids. The CDR3 coding sequence is TGTGCCAGCAGTTACTTCGGGACAGGGAGGGAGAACACTGAAGCTTTCTTT. This gives the protein CASSYFGTGRENTEAFF.